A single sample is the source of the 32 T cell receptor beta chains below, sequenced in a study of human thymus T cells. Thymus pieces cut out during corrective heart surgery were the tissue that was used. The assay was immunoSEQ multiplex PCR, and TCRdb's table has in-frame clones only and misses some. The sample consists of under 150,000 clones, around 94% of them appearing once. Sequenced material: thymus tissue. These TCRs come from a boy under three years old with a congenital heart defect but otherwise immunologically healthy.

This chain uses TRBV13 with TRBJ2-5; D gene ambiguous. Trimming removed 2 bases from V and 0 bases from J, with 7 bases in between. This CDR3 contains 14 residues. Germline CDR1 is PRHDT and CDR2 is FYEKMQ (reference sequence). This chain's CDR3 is CASSLTPNQETQYF. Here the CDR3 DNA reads TGTGCCAGCAGCTTAACTCCCAACCAAGAGACCCAGTACTTC.

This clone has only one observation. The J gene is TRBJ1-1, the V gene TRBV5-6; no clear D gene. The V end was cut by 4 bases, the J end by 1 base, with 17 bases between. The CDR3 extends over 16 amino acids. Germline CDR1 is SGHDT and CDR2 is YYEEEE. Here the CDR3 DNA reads TGTGCCAGCAGCCACGGAGGTTGTTATAAGAACACTGAAGCTTTCTTT. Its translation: CASSHGGCYKNTEAFF. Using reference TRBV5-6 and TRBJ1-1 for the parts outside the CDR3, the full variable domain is DAGVTQSPTHLIKTRGQQVTLRCSPKSGHDTVSWYQQALGQGPQFIFQYYEEEERQRGNFPDRFSGHQFPNYSSELNVNALLLGDSALYLCASSHGGCYKNTEAFFGQGTRLTVV.

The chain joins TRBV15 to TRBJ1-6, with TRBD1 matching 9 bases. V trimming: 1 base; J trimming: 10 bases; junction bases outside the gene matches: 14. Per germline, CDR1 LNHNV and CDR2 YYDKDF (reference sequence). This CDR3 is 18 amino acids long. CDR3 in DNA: TGTGCCACCAGCAGAGGGAATTCCGGGACAGGGTCTCTATCACCCCTCCACTTT. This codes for CATSRGNSGTGSLSPLHF.

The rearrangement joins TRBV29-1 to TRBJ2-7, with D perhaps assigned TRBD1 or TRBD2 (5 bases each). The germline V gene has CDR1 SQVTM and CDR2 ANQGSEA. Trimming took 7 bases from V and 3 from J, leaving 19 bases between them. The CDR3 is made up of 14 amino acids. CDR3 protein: CSASRDPGFYEQYF. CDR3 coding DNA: TGCAGCGCCAGCCGGGACCCAGGTTTCTACGAGCAGTACTTC.

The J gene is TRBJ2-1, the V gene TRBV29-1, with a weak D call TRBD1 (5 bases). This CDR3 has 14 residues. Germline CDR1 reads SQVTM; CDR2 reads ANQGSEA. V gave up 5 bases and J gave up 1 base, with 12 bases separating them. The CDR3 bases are TGCAGCGTTTATTACCGACAGTCCTACAATGAGCAGTTCTTC. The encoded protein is CSVYYRQSYNEQFF.

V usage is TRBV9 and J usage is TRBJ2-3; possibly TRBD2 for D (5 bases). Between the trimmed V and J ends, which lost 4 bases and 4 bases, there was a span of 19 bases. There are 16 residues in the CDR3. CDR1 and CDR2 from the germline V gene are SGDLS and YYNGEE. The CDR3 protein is CASSPGGRIPSDTQYF. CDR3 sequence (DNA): TGTGCCAGCAGCCCCGGAGGCCGCATTCCTTCAGATACGCAGTATTTT.

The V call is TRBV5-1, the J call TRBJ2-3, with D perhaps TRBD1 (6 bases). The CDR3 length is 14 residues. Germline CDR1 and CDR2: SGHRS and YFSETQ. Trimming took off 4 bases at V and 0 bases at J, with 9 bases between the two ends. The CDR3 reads CASSPTGSTDTQYF. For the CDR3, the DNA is TGCGCCAGCAGCCCCACAGGGAGCACAGATACGCAGTATTTT.

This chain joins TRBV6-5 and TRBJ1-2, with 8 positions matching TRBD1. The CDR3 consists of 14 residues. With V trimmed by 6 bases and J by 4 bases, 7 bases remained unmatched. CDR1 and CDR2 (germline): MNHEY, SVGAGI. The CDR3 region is CASSPGGESYGYTF. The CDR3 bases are TGTGCCAGCAGCCCAGGGGGCGAGAGCTATGGCTACACCTTC.

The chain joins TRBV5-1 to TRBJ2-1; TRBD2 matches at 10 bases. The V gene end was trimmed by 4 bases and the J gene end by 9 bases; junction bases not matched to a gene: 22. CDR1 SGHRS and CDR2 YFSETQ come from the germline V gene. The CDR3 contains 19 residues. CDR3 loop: CASSPEQNFSSGGPGEQFF. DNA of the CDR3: TGCGCCAGCAGCCCCGAACAAAATTTTTCTAGCGGGGGTCCGGGTGAGCAGTTCTTC.

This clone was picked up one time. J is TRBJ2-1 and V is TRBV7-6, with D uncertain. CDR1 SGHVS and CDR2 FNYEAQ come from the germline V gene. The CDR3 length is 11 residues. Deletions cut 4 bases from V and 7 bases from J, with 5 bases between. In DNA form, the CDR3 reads TGTGCCAGCAGCTCGAAAAATGAGCAGTTCTTC. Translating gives CASSSKNEQFF.

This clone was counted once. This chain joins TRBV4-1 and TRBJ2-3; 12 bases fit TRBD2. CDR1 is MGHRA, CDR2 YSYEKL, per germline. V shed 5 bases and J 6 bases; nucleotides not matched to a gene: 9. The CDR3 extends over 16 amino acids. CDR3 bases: TGCGCCAGCAGCTCCCGGACTAGCGGGGATACGGATACGCAGTATTTT. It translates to CASSSRTSGDTDTQYF.

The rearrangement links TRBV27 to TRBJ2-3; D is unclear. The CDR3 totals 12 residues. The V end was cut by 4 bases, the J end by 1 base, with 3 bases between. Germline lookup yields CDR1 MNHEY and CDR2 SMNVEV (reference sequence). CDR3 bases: TGTGCCAGCAGTTCCCGCACAGATACGCAGTATTTT. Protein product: CASSSRTDTQYF.

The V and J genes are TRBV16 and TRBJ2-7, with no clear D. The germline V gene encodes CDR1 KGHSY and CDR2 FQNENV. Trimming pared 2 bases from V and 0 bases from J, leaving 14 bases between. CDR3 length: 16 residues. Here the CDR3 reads CASSQKPRRLSYEQYF. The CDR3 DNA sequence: TGTGCCAGCAGCCAAAAGCCCAGGCGACTCTCCTACGAGCAGTACTTC.

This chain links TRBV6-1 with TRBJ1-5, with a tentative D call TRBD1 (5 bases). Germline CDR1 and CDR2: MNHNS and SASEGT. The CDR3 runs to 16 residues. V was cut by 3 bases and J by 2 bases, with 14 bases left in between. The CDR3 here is CASSESTRGGNQPQHF. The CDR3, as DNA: TGTGCCAGCAGTGAGAGCACAAGGGGAGGCAATCAGCCCCAGCATTTT.

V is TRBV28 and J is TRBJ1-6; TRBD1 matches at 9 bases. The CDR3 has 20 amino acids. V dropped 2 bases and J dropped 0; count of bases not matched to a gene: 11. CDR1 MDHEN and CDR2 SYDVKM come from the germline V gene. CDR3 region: CASSLVTGGQLSSYNSPLHF. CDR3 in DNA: TGTGCCAGCAGTTTAGTGACAGGGGGTCAACTGAGCTCCTATAATTCACCCCTCCACTTT.

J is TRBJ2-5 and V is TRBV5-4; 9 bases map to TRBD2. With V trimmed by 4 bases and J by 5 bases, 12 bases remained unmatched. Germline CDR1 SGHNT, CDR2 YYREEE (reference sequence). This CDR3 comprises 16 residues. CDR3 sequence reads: CASSPDFAGGQETQYF. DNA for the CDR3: TGTGCCAGCAGCCCCGATTTTGCGGGGGGGCAGGAGACCCAGTACTTC.

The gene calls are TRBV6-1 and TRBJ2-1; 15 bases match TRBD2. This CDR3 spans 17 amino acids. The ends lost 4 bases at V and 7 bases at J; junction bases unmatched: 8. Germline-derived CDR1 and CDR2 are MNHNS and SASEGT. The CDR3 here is CASSGTSGGAESNEQFF. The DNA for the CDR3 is TGTGCCAGCAGTGGGACTAGCGGGGGGGCCGAATCGAATGAGCAGTTCTTC.

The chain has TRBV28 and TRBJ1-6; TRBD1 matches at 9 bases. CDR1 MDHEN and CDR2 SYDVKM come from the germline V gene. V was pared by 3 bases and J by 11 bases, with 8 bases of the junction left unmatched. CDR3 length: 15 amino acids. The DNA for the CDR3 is TGTGCCAGCAGTTTGGGGGACAGGGACAAGGCACCCCTCCACTTT. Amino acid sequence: CASSLGDRDKAPLHF.

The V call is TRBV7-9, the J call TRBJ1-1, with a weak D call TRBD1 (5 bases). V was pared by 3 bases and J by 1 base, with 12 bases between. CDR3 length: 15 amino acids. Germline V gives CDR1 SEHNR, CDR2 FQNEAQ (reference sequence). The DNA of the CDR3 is TGTGCCAGCAGCTTGGAAGGACATTCGAACACTGAAGCTTTCTTT. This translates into CASSLEGHSNTEAFF. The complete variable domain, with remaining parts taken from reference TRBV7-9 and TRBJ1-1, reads DTGVSQNPRHKITKRGQNVTFRCDPISEHNRLYWYRQTLGQGPEFLTYFQNEAQLEKSRLLSDRFSAERPKGSFSTLEIQRTEQGDSAMYLCASSLEGHSNTEAFFGQGTRLTVV.

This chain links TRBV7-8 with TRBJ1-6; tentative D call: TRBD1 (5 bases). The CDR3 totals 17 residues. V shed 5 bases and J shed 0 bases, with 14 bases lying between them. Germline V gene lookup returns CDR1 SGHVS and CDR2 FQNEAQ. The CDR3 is CASSTTTASSYNSPLHF. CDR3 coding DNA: TGTGCCAGCAGCACTACGACAGCGAGCTCCTATAATTCACCCCTCCACTTT.

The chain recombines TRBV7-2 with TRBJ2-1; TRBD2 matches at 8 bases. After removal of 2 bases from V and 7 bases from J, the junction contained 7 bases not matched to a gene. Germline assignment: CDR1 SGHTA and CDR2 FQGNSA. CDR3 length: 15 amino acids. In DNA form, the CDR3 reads TGTGCCAGCAGCTTAATACGGGGGGGCGATAATGAGCAGTTCTTC. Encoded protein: CASSLIRGGDNEQFF.

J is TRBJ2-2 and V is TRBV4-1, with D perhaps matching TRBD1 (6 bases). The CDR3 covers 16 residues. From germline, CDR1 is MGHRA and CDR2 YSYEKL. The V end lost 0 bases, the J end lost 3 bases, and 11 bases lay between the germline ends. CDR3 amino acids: CASSQETGWDTGELFF. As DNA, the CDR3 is TGCGCCAGCAGCCAAGAAACAGGGTGGGACACCGGGGAGCTGTTTTTT.

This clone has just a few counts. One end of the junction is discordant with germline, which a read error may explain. CDR3 in DNA: TGTGCCAGTAGACCCGGAGGGTTC. Its protein product is CASRPGGF. V and J are TRBV19 and TRBJ2-7, with D possibly being TRBD2 (6 bases). CDR1 and CDR2 (germline): LNHDA, SQIVND (reference sequence). This CDR3 contains 8 residues.

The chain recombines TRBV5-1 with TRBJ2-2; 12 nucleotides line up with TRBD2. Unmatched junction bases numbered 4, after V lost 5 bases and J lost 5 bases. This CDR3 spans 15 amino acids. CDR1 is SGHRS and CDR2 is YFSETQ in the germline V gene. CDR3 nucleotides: TGCGCCAGCAGGTCGGGACTAGCGGGTACCGGGGAGCTGTTTTTT. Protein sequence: CASRSGLAGTGELFF. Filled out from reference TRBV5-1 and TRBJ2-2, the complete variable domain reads KAGVTQTPRYLIKTRGQQVTLSCSPISGHRSVSWYQQTPGQGLQFLFEYFSETQRNKGNFPGRFSGRQFSNSRSEMNVSTLELGDSALYLCASRSGLAGTGELFFGEGSRLTVL.

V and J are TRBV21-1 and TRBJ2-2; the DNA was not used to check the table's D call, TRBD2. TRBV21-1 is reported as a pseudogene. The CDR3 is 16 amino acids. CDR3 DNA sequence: TGTGCCAGCACCCCGGGGGATGCCTCGAACACCGGGGAGCTGTTTTTT. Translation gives CASTPGDASNTGELFF.

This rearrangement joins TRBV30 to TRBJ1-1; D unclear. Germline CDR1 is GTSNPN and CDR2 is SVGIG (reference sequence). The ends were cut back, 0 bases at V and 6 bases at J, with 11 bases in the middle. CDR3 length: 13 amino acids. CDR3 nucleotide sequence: TGTGCCTGGAGTGTAGTAGGGAGGGCTGAAGCTTTCTTT. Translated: CAWSVVGRAEAFF.

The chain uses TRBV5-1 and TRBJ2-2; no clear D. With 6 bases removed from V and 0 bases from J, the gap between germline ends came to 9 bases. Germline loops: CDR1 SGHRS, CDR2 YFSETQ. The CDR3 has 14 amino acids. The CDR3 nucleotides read TGCGCCAGCATCTGGGCACCGAACACCGGGGAGCTGTTTTTT. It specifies CASIWAPNTGELFF.

The CDR3 protein is CASSLAYHRDNYGYTF. The CDR3 nucleotides are TGTGCCAGCAGCTTGGCTTACCACCGAGATAACTATGGCTACACCTTC. J is TRBJ1-2 and V is TRBV5-6; D unclear. This CDR3 has 16 residues. Trimming stripped 0 bases from V and 1 base from J, with 13 bases between. Per the germline V gene, CDR1 is SGHDT and CDR2 is YYEEEE.

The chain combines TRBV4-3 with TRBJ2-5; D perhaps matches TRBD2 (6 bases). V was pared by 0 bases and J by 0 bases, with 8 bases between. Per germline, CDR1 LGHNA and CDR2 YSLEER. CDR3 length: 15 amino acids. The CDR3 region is CASSQDAGYQETQYF. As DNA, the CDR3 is TGCGCCAGCAGCCAAGATGCGGGGTACCAAGAGACCCAGTACTTC.

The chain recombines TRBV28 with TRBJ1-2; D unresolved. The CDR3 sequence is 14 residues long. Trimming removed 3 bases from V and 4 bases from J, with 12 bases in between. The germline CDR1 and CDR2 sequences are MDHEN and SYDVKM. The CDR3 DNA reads TGTGCCAGCAGTTTTCCGGGGAGATTCTATGGCTACACCTTC. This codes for CASSFPGRFYGYTF.

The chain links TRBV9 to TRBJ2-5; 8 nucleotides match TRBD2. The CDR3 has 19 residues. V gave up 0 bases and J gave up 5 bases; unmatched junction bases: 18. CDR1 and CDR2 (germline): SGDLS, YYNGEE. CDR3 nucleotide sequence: TGTGCCAGCAGCGTAGGGTCGGAGTTAGCGGGGCCCCCGGGGGAGACCCAGTACTTC. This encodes CASSVGSELAGPPGETQYF.

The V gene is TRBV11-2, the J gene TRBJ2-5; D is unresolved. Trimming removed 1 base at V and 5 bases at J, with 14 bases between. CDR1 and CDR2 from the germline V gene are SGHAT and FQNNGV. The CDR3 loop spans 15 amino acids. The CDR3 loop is CASSLGSGFRETQYF. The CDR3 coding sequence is TGTGCCAGCAGCTTAGGTTCTGGGTTTCGGGAGACCCAGTACTTC.